The entry below gives a single TCR beta chain sequence along with its context. The target of this receptor is not known. Base qualities are not at hand, and no much larger clone is one base apart. This specimen comes from a study of T cell repertoires in ileal Crohn's disease (dated by TCRdb to the late 2010s). Turning to the overall study: Median disease duration was around 7.9 years, and around a third of patients were identified as active smokers at the time of surgery. Surgery was performed for a complication in all patients, with stricturing disease in about 61% and penetrating disease in roughly 39%. Roughly half of the patients were given postoperative therapy, with about 18 on anti-TNF agents and 11 to 12 on thiopurines. TCR repertoire analysis was performed in around 61 Crohn's disease patients drawn from a prospective multicentre cohort. The study ran alongside a multicentre cohort designed to identify predictors of early endoscopic recurrence after ileocolonic resection. A Rutgeerts score above i0 was used to define endoscopic postoperative recurrence. A total of about 170 mucosal samples from roughly 60 patients were sequenced, collected from several sites on the surgical specimen and at postoperative endoscopy.

Beyond this particular receptor, the publication reports: Only a subgroup of patients, of unstated size, had mucosal CD4 and CD8 T cells sorted and sequenced. Endoscopic recurrence was linked to a higher percentage of high-frequency clones at surgery, and recurrence occurred in every patient whose clonality exceeded 26.8% (18/57). Compared with CD4 T cells, sorted CD8 T cells held more high-frequency clones, which suggests that the mucosal expansions were mostly CD8. A significantly higher proportion of clonal expansions was observed in active smokers at surgery than in non-smokers (approximately 28% vs 17%, p=0.02).

The germline V gene provides CDR1 MDHEN and CDR2 SYDVKM. The CDR3 spans 13 residues, from the cysteine through the phenylalanine. The kept DNA is CDR3 alone, 39 bases in frame from the first base. V is cut back by 7 bases and J by 2 bases, with 4 bases in the junction unmatched. Adults with ileal or ileocolonic Crohn's disease for whom ileocolonic resection was indicated were considered eligible. Whole ileal mucosal biopsies were stored frozen at -80°C before DNA extraction. A TRizol-based method was used to extract genomic DNA from the frozen whole biopsies, and the DNA was quantified with a NanoDrop 2000 spectrophotometer. For commercial TCRB immunosequencing, about 500 nanograms of biopsy DNA were submitted for each sample. CDR3 regions were amplified from genomic DNA by Adaptive Biotechnology using a two-step, amplification bias-controlled multiplex PCR. Primers covering every V and J gene segment were used in the first PCR, while barcodes and Illumina adapters were added in the second PCR. CDR3 libraries were sequenced using an Illumina instrument. As for how the authors treated the data: Analysis combined the vendor-provided pipelines with custom analysis of raw data in R/Bioconductor under R version 3.3.0. Clonality, which ranges from 0 to 1, was calculated as the inverse of the normalised Shannon entropy across all productive clones. High-frequency clones were defined as the repertoire share of the top 100 clones, retaining only clones passing a 95% confidence test. Overlap between samples was measured with the Morisita-Horn index, while repertoire diversity was measured with the Simpson index. Entries here come from immuneACCESS through TCRdb and include only in-frame sequences with V and J called. Some clones fail to appear in such tables; in the studies checked, an unresolved V gene covers under half of the shortfall, and the cause of the remainder is unknown. The V and J calls and clone size were taken over from that table, and D and trimming were inferred from the DNA. This sample lists around 33,000 clones; about four fifths were detected once. The ten largest clones add up to 15% to 20% of the sample.

The origin of this receptor is an adult with Crohn's disease. In this chain, TRBV28 is recombined with TRBJ2-7; TRBD1 lines up with 8 middle nucleotides. The sample was ileal tissue. The nucleotide sequence is given as TGTGCCAGCATAGGGACAGGCGCCTACGAGCAGTACTTC. This gives the protein CASIGTGAYEQYF.